What follows describes a single T cell receptor beta chain. The data belong to a study of CD8 T cells in Susac syndrome. While serving as controls, healthy donors were matched for age and sex. Negative isolation was used for CD8+ and CD4+ T cells, and FACS enrichment was applied to TEMRA cells. Reverse transcription of roughly 0.5 to 1 ug RNA used random hexamers. Multiplex immunoSEQ PCR targeted 54 Vbeta and 13 Jbeta TCR beta segments. TCRdb analysed the immunoSEQ multiplex PCR reads with MiXCR anew, one entry per CDR3 protein. The table has roughly 140,000 distinct CDR3 sequences, approximately 95% seen once. CDR3 length equals 14 residues. From germline, CDR1 is LGHNA and CDR2 YNFKEQ. V was shortened by 0 bases and J by 8 bases, with 11 bases between the two germline ends.

Material: CD8+ T cells from PBMCs. The chain combines TRBV4-2 with TRBJ2-4, with D maybe TRBD2 (6 bases). This sequence was found in a human donor in good health. For the CDR3, the DNA is TGTGCCAGCAGCCAAGACCGGGGGATAGACATTCAGTACTTC. This translates into CASSQDRGIDIQYF.